The subject of this entry is one T cell receptor (beta chain). These data belong to a study of blood T cell repertoires in COVID-19. Study background: Donors in the United States, Italy and Spain gave samples during acute or convalescent COVID-19.

Method: immunoSEQ multiplex PCR; TCRdb's copy keeps in-frame clones and lacks some. The table shows nearly 85,000 clones, with about four fifths occurring only once. Input material: peripheral blood. This TCR derives from a woman aged 55-70 years with acute or convalescent COVID-19.

The CDR3 DNA reads as TGTGCCAGCAGCGGGACAGGGTCCCCCCTCTTGAGAGATACGCAGTATTTT. Translating gives CASSGTGSPLLRDTQYF. The J gene is TRBJ2-3, the V gene TRBV7-3, with 9 bases fitting TRBD1. CDR3 length: 17 residues. Trimming cost V 5 bases and J 5 bases; bases outside gene matches: 14. CDR1 and CDR2 from the germline V gene are SGHTA and FQGTGA.